The entry below describes one TCR beta chain. What it binds is unknown. Profiling relied on immunoSEQ multiplex PCR, and the TCRdb table lists in-frame clones only, not all of them. The data show tens of thousands of clones, with around 93% seen just once and just under 4% held by the top ten. These data belong to a study of a mutant IDH1 vaccine in newly diagnosed glioma. Time point defined: week 23, last vaccination. Topical imiquimod was applied with each vaccine dose, which held 300 ug of mutant IDH1 20-mer peptide. This specimen was PBMCs, taken from a glioma patient whose treatment included an IDH1 peptide vaccine. The clonotype comes from a man between 45 and 60 years old with glioma.

CDR3 loop: CASSLGSTAYEQYF. CDR3 nucleotides: TGTGCCAGCAGCTTAGGCTCCACCGCCTACGAGCAGTACTTC. This chain uses TRBV13 with TRBJ2-7; D uncertain. CDR1 PRHDT and CDR2 FYEKMQ come from the germline V gene (reference sequence). Trimming removed 0 bases from V and 2 bases from J, with 8 bases in between. This CDR3 region has 14 residues.